A selection of T cell receptor beta chains follows, all from one sample in a study of cytomegalovirus exposure and HLA in healthy donors. The data were produced by immunoSEQ multiplex PCR, yet TCRdb's version contains in-frame clones alone and is incomplete. This table holds tens of thousands of clones, about four fifths found once. Sequenced input: PBMCs. These receptors were taken from a man aged 25-45 years in good health and CMV-seronegative. Each CDR3 is given with its conserved first and last residue. Each record gives: V gene, J gene, D gene, clone size, CDR3 protein, CDR3 DNA. The D gene is left open where the match is weak. Part of the rows lack a size; the others show once, few, many or a class for expanded clones.

TRBV10-2	TRBJ2-5	TRBD2	-	CASSEISGGLETQYF	TGCGCCAGCAGTGAGATTAGCGGGGGGCTCGAGACCCAGTACTTC
TRBV7-9	TRBJ1-1	-	-	CASSLEEGTEAFF	TGTGCCAGCAGCTTGGAGGAGGGGACTGAAGCTTTCTTT
TRBV7-9	TRBJ2-7	-	-	CASSLTNEQYF	TGTGCCAGCAGCTTAACAAACGAGCAGTACTTC
TRBV15	TRBJ2-7	TRBD1	-	CATSRGTGSSYEQYF	TGTGCCACCAGCAGAGGGACAGGGAGCTCCTACGAGCAGTACTTC
TRBV27	TRBJ1-5	-	-	CASSAQNQPQHF	TGTGCCAGCAGTGCCCAGAATCAGCCCCAGCATTTT
TRBV18	TRBJ2-5	-	-	CASSLAGTTFQETQYF	TGTGCCAGCTCACTTGCCGGGACAACATTTCAAGAGACCCAGTACTTC
TRBV10-3	TRBJ1-6	-	-	CATRGGSSYNSPLHF	TGTGCCACACGGGGGGGGAGCTCCTATAATTCACCCCTCCACTTT
TRBV7-2	TRBJ2-5	TRBD2	once	CASSSGLAGGGETQYF	TGTGCCAGCAGCTCGGGACTAGCGGGGGGAGGAGAGACCCAGTACTTC
TRBV7-8	TRBJ2-7	TRBD1	-	CASSVDRGKNEQYF	TGTGCCAGCAGCGTCGACAGGGGGAAAAACGAGCAGTACTTC
TRBV6-4	TRBJ1-6	TRBD1	-	CASSEATGGDSPLHF	TGTGCCAGCAGTGAAGCTACAGGGGGCGATTCACCCCTCCACTTT
TRBV7-2	TRBJ2-7	TRBD1	few	CASTQDRDSYEQYF	TGTGCCAGCACCCAGGACAGGGACTCCTACGAGCAGTACTTC
TRBV5-6	TRBJ1-2	TRBD1	-	CASSFQGEESYGYTF	TGTGCCAGCAGCTTTCAGGGGGAGGAGAGCTATGGCTACACCTTC
TRBV2	TRBJ2-7	-	-	CASSEGAEQYF	TGTGCCAGCAGTGAGGGGGCCGAGCAGTACTTC
TRBV2	TRBJ2-7	-	-	CASSPQGSVYEQYF	TGTGCCAGCAGCCCGCAGGGGTCGGTCTACGAGCAGTACTTC
TRBV19	TRBJ1-2	TRBD1	-	CASRNRGDYGYTF	TGTGCCAGCAGAAACAGGGGTGACTATGGCTACACCTTC
TRBV7-9	TRBJ1-2	-	-	CSSSLEGVGYTF	TGTTCCAGCAGCTTAGAGGGGGTTGGCTACACCTTC
TRBV4-1	TRBJ1-5	TRBD1	-	CASSHPDRGNQPQHF	TGCGCCAGCAGCCATCCCGACAGGGGCAATCAGCCCCAGCATTTT
TRBV4-2	TRBJ1-1	-	-	CASSQAPENTEAFF	TGTGCCAGCAGCCAAGCCCCAGAGAACACTGAAGCTTTCTTT
TRBV5-1	TRBJ1-1	TRBD1	-	CASSLGTGGEWTEAFF	TGCGCCAGCAGCTTAGGAACAGGGGGCGAGTGGACTGAAGCTTTCTTT
TRBV5-5	TRBJ2-3	TRBD2	-	CASSPGLAASTDTQYF	TGTGCCAGCAGCCCGGGACTAGCGGCTAGCACAGATACGCAGTATTTT
TRBV30	TRBJ1-1	TRBD1	few	CASDRGLNTEAFF	TGTGCCTCGGACAGGGGCCTTAACACTGAAGCTTTCTTT
TRBV4-1	TRBJ2-7	-	-	CASSQVISYEQYF	TGCGCCAGCAGCCAAGTCATCTCCTACGAGCAGTACTTC
TRBV6-5	TRBJ2-1	TRBD1	-	CASRGTDAEQFF	TGTGCCAGCAGGGGGACAGATGCTGAGCAGTTCTTC
TRBV10-3	TRBJ2-7	TRBD2	-	CAISGAGGPYEQYF	TGTGCCATCAGCGGCGCGGGAGGTCCCTACGAGCAGTACTTC
TRBV6-5	TRBJ2-4	-	-	CASRASDIQYF	TGTGCCAGCAGGGCCTCCGACATTCAGTACTTC
TRBV11-3	TRBJ2-7	TRBD2	few	CASSFRGTSGYEQYF	TGTGCCAGCAGCTTCCGTGGGACTAGCGGTTACGAGCAGTACTTC
TRBV5-6	TRBJ1-1	-	-	CASSLVTGSAFF	TGTGCCAGCAGCTTGGTTACAGGTTCAGCTTTCTTT
TRBV2	TRBJ2-7	TRBD2	-	CASSLAGGSYEQYF	TGTGCCAGCAGTCTAGCGGGGGGTTCCTACGAGCAGTACTTC
TRBV18	TRBJ1-5	TRBD1	-	CASSPFGTGGGSNQPQHF	TGTGCCAGCTCACCATTCGGGACAGGGGGCGGTAGCAATCAGCCCCAGCATTTT
TRBV30	TRBJ2-3	TRBD2	-	CAWSVAGGISDTQYF	TGTGCCTGGAGTGTAGCGGGGGGAATCTCAGATACGCAGTATTTT
TRBV6-6	TRBJ1-1	TRBD1	-	CASRYTGTGDTEAFF	TGTGCCAGCAGATATACCGGGACAGGGGACACTGAAGCTTTCTTT
TRBV12-5	TRBJ1-3	-	few	CASRVGNTIYF	TGTGCTAGTCGGGTGGGAAACACCATATATTTT
TRBV30	TRBJ2-1	-	-	CAWSVGAATYNEQFF	TGTGCCTGGAGTGTTGGTGCGGCCACATACAATGAGCAGTTCTTC
TRBV10-2	TRBJ1-5	TRBD1	-	CASSDTGEPKSQHF	TGCGCCAGCAGTGATACAGGGGAACCCAAGTCCCAGCATTTT
TRBV5-6	TRBJ2-3	TRBD1	few	CASSLAGTGPPLAQYF	TGTGCCAGCAGCTTGGCCGGGACAGGGCCTCCTCTAGCGCAGTATTTT
TRBV5-1	TRBJ2-1	TRBD2	-	CASNPAGGYEQFF	TGCGCCAGCAATCCAGCGGGAGGCTATGAGCAGTTCTTC
TRBV30	TRBJ2-7	-	-	CAWSGKYEQYF	TGTGCCTGGAGTGGTAAATACGAGCAGTACTTC
TRBV25-1	TRBJ1-2	-	few	CASSESNGGSAGYTF	TGTGCCAGCAGTGAATCGAATGGCGGCAGCGCGGGCTACACCTTC
TRBV7-9	TRBJ1-1	TRBD1	-	CASSSLNRGTEAFF	TGTGCCAGCAGCTCGCTGAACAGGGGCACTGAAGCTTTCTTT
TRBV6-5	TRBJ2-7	TRBD1	few	CASSYSEGGSDEQYF	TGTGCCAGCAGTTACTCCGAAGGGGGCAGCGACGAGCAGTACTTC
TRBV11-3	TRBJ2-2	TRBD2	-	CASSPTSGGTGELFF	TGTGCCAGCAGCCCGACTAGCGGGGGCACCGGGGAGCTGTTTTTT
TRBV25-1	TRBJ1-4	-	-	CASSPGVTNEKLFF	TGTGCCAGCAGTCCGGGAGTAACTAATGAAAAACTGTTTTTT
TRBV7-3	TRBJ2-2	TRBD2	few	CASSVTSGGGELFF	TGTGCCAGCAGCGTAACTAGCGGTGGCGGGGAGCTGTTTTTT
TRBV5-1	TRBJ1-3	-	few	CASSLSASRTGGTIYF	TGCGCCAGCAGCTTGTCCGCGTCCAGGACCGGGGGCACCATATATTTT
TRBV6-5	TRBJ1-5	-	once	CASSYGEGSQPQHF	TGTGCCAGCAGTTACGGGGAGGGTAGTCAGCCCCAGCATTTT
TRBV30	TRBJ1-1	-	once	CAWSDPPGGCSW	TGTGCCTGGAGTGACCCCCCGGGGGGGTGTTCGTGG
TRBV28	TRBJ2-5	-	-	CASLTQGGSVKTQYF	TGTGCCAGTTTAACACAGGGTGGAAGTGTGAAGACCCAGTACTTC
TRBV10-3	TRBJ1-1	-	-	CAISESGGTEAFF	TGTGCCATCAGTGAGTCTGGAGGGACTGAAGCTTTCTTT
TRBV30	TRBJ1-5	-	-	CAWSVRGGPLPQHF	TGTGCCTGGAGTGTACGAGGGGGACCTTTGCCCCAGCATTTT
TRBV10-3	TRBJ1-3	TRBD1	-	CAIGFPTGGSGNTIYF	TGTGCCATCGGATTCCCCACAGGGGGCTCTGGAAACACCATATATTTT
TRBV6-5	TRBJ1-2	-	-	CASSQRNYGYTF	TGTGCCAGCAGTCAGCGCAACTATGGCTACACCTTC
TRBV5-1	TRBJ2-5	-	-	CASRWSMGGGGETQYF	TGCGCCAGCAGATGGTCGATGGGGGGAGGAGGAGAGACCCAGTACTTC
TRBV5-1	TRBJ2-7	-	-	CASSLVRGGYEQYF	TGCGCCAGCAGCTTGGTAAGGGGGGGCTACGAGCAGTACTTC
TRBV11-3	TRBJ2-5	TRBD2	-	CASSFSGGFQETQYF	TGTGCCAGCAGTTTTAGCGGGGGCTTCCAAGAGACCCAGTACTTC
TRBV27	TRBJ1-2	TRBD1	-	CASSSVTGGRRGYTF	TGTGCCAGCAGTTCCGTCACAGGGGGCAGACGTGGCTACACCTTC
TRBV19	TRBJ1-5	TRBD1	-	CASSYRDRFNQPQHF	TGTGCCAGTAGTTACCGGGACAGATTCAATCAGCCCCAGCATTTT